The 23 T cell receptor beta chains in this list originate from one sample, sequenced in a study of blood T cell repertoires in COVID-19. The assay was immunoSEQ multiplex PCR, and TCRdb's table has in-frame clones only and misses some. The sample lists tens of thousands of clones; 80% to 90% were seen once. Sequenced sample: peripheral blood. The receptor source for this set is a woman aged 60-75 years with COVID-19, enrolled during active disease.

This clone came up once. The chain uses TRBV28 and TRBJ2-1, with a tentative D call TRBD1 (6 bases). The CDR3 extends over 11 amino acids. Trimming cost V 5 bases and J 12 bases, with 11 bases left between them. Germline V gene lookup returns CDR1 MDHEN and CDR2 SYDVKM. The DNA for the CDR3 is TGTGCCAGCAGTCTGGGCAGGGGGCAGTTCTTC. Translated: CASSLGRGQFF.

This clone was counted only a few times. The CDR3 spells CSASMSSHTEAFF. CDR3 nucleotide sequence: TGCAGTGCTAGTATGTCGAGCCACACTGAAGCTTTCTTT. The chain links TRBV20-1 to TRBJ1-1; D is uncertain. In germline, CDR1 is DFQATT, CDR2 SNEGSKA (reference sequence). This CDR3 contains 13 residues. Trimming removed 3 bases from V and 3 bases from J, with 11 bases in between.

This chain connects TRBV7-9 to TRBJ1-4; D uncertain. The CDR3 has 13 amino acids. Germline CDR1 is SEHNR and CDR2 is FQNEAQ (reference sequence). V shed 8 bases and J shed 8 bases, with 15 bases lying between them. In DNA form, the CDR3 reads TGTGCCAGCGGTTTTCAGGCGGGGGAAAAACTGTTTTTT. Translation gives CASGFQAGEKLFF.

Of note for this clone: At one boundary the junction diverges from the germline segment, which might be a read error. The rearrangement links TRBV19 to TRBJ2-2, with D perhaps TRBD1 (6 bases). CDR1 and CDR2 (germline): LNHDA, SQIVND (reference sequence). This CDR3 has 14 residues. CDR3 in DNA: TGTGCGAGTAGGGTCAAGGGGGACACCGGGGAGCTGTTTTTT. It specifies CASRVKGDTGELFF.

The rearrangement joins TRBV28 to TRBJ2-7; D perhaps matches TRBD2 (8 bases). The V gene's germline CDR1 is MDHEN and CDR2 SYDVKM. V lost 4 bases and J 4 bases, leaving 17 bases between the germline ends. The CDR3 runs 15 residues. The CDR3: CASSSPGGGRYEQYF. The CDR3, as DNA: TGTGCCAGCAGTTCACCGGGAGGGGGCAGGTACGAGCAGTACTTC.

This chain links TRBV7-2 with TRBJ2-1; TRBD2 matches at 11 bases. The CDR3 extends over 15 amino acids. J was trimmed by 3 bases and V by 4 bases; bases with no gene match: 2. CDR1 and CDR2 (germline): SGHTA, FQGNSA. The DNA of the CDR3 is TGTGCCAGCAGCTCTACTAGCGGGAGCTACAATGAGCAGTTCTTC. Amino acid sequence: CASSSTSGSYNEQFF.

This chain links TRBV28 with TRBJ2-3, with D perhaps TRBD2 (6 bases). Germline V gives CDR1 MDHEN, CDR2 SYDVKM. Trimming stripped 8 bases from V and 0 bases from J, with 9 bases between. This CDR3 is 13 amino acids long. The chain's CDR3 is CASLAPSTDTQYF. CDR3 DNA sequence: TGTGCCAGCCTAGCGCCTAGCACAGATACGCAGTATTTT.

This CDR3 is CASSLSLGGEQYF. In DNA form, the CDR3 reads TGTGCCAGCAGCTTAAGTTTGGGAGGCGAGCAGTACTTC. V usage is TRBV7-9 and J usage is TRBJ2-7; D may be TRBD2 (6 bases). The CDR3 consists of 13 residues. V was trimmed by 2 bases and J by 6 bases, leaving 11 bases between them. The V gene's germline CDR1 is SEHNR and CDR2 FQNEAQ (reference sequence).

As concerns this clone: This same CDR3 is encoded by further DNA sequences in the sample. The CDR3 loop reads CASSLVAGGSYEQYF. CDR3 DNA: TGCGCCAGCAGCTTGGTAGCGGGGGGCTCCTACGAGCAGTACTTC. The V call is TRBV5-1, the J call TRBJ2-7; TRBD2 matches 10 bases. V was clipped by 0 bases and J by 0 bases; unmatched bases: 0. CDR1 SGHRS and CDR2 YFSETQ come from the germline V gene. The CDR3 totals 15 residues.

The chain recombines TRBV6-6 with TRBJ1-4; D not resolved. Trimming took 2 bases from V and 8 from J, leaving 6 bases between them. CDR3 length: 12 amino acids. The germline V gene has CDR1 MNHNY and CDR2 SVGAGI (reference sequence). The CDR3 spells CASSYVEEKLFF. The CDR3 DNA sequence: TGTGCCAGCAGTTACGTCGAGGAAAAACTGTTTTTT.

The genes are TRBV19 and TRBJ1-1; perhaps TRBD1 as D (5 bases). The CDR3 has 14 residues. CDR1 and CDR2 from the germline V gene are LNHDA and SQIVND (reference sequence). Trimming shortened V by 4 bases and J by 1 base, and 10 bases separated the two germline ends. The CDR3 reads CASSTVDKNTEAFF. CDR3 in DNA: TGTGCCAGTAGTACCGTGGACAAGAACACTGAAGCTTTCTTT.

The V gene is TRBV28, the J gene TRBJ2-1; 10 bases line up with TRBD2. Germline CDR1 and CDR2: MDHEN and SYDVKM. This CDR3 is built from 15 residues. Trimming at V came to 4 bases and at J to 4 bases, leaving 4 bases not matched to a gene. CDR3 sequence: CASSSEAGGYNEQFF. Here the CDR3 DNA reads TGTGCCAGCAGTTCCGAAGCGGGAGGGTACAATGAGCAGTTCTTC. Using reference TRBV28 and TRBJ2-1 for the parts outside the CDR3, the full variable domain is DVKVTQSSRYLVKRTGEKVFLECVQDMDHENMFWYRQDPGLGLRLIYFSYDVKMKEKGDIPEGYSVSREKKERFSLILESASTNQTSMYLCASSSEAGGYNEQFFGPGTRLTVL.

This chain connects TRBV2 to TRBJ2-5; no reliable D call. Per the germline V gene, CDR1 is SNHLY and CDR2 is FYNNEI. V was cut by 7 bases and J by 0 bases, with 6 bases left in between. The CDR3 spans 12 residues. In DNA form, the CDR3 reads TGTGCCAGCAACGAGGACCAAGAGACCCAGTACTTC. Its protein product is CASNEDQETQYF.

This sequence joins TRBV4-1 and TRBJ1-5; 7 bases match TRBD1. CDR1 and CDR2 from the germline V gene are MGHRA and YSYEKL. V lost 6 bases to trimming and J lost 0 bases; unmatched junction nucleotides: 5. The CDR3 covers 15 residues. CDR3 coding DNA: TGCGCCAGCAGACGGACAGGATATAGCAATCAGCCCCAGCATTTT. This gives the protein CASRRTGYSNQPQHF.

The V and J genes are TRBV4-3 and TRBJ1-3; D unclear. V was cut by 1 base and J by 2 bases, with 9 bases left in between. Germline lookup yields CDR1 LGHNA and CDR2 YSLEER. The CDR3 length is 15 residues. The CDR3 here is CASSQVFRAGNTIYF. In DNA form, the CDR3 reads TGCGCCAGCAGCCAAGTATTCCGAGCTGGAAACACCATATATTTT.

This chain connects TRBV5-1 to TRBJ1-2; a possible D gene is TRBD1 (6 bases). The CDR3 covers 14 residues. The ends were cut back, 2 bases at V and 4 bases at J, with 12 bases in the middle. Germline assignment: CDR1 SGHRS and CDR2 YFSETQ. The CDR3 nucleotides are TGCGCCAGCAGCTTCGACCCACAGGGCTATGGCTACACCTTC. Its protein is CASSFDPQGYGYTF.

The chain carries TRBV7-2 and TRBJ1-4; the D gene is possibly TRBD1 (5 bases). Germline lookup yields CDR1 SGHTA and CDR2 FQGNSA. This CDR3 spans 16 amino acids. V was cut by 5 bases and J by 3 bases, with 16 bases left in between. The CDR3 region is CASSTHGGSPNEKLFF. CDR3 DNA sequence: TGTGCCAGCAGCACACACGGGGGGTCACCTAATGAAAAACTGTTTTTT.

This chain links TRBV6-1 with TRBJ2-1, with TRBD1 matching 8 bases. The CDR3 sequence is 16 residues long. The germline V gene has CDR1 MNHNS and CDR2 SASEGT. Trimming cost V 0 bases and J 5 bases; bases outside gene matches: 6. In DNA form, the CDR3 reads TGTGCCAGCAGTGAAGCTTGGGGGACAGGTAACAATGAGCAGTTCTTC. Protein: CASSEAWGTGNNEQFF.

This chain links TRBV5-1 with TRBJ1-1, with D possibly TRBD1 on 5 matching bases. Deletions cut 5 bases from V and 8 bases from J, with 19 bases between. The germline V gene encodes CDR1 SGHRS and CDR2 YFSETQ. This CDR3 spans 14 amino acids. The CDR3 nucleotides are TGCGCCAGCAGGTACAGTCTCGACAGTCCCGAAGCTTTCTTT. Residues: CASRYSLDSPEAFF.

This chain joins TRBV7-9 and TRBJ2-1; 7 bases line up with TRBD2. Germline CDR1 SEHNR, CDR2 FQNEAQ (reference sequence). The ends lost 5 bases at V and 8 bases at J; junction bases unmatched: 3. This CDR3 has 12 amino acids. Here the CDR3 DNA reads TGTGCCAGCAGCGTTGGGGGGGATGAGCAGTTCTTC. Its translation is CASSVGGDEQFF.

This chain connects TRBV7-9 to TRBJ2-2, with D tentatively TRBD2 (5 bases). Germline values: CDR1 SEHNR, CDR2 FQNEAQ (reference sequence). This CDR3 spans 16 amino acids. The V gene lost 1 base and the J gene lost 5 bases, with 14 bases spanning the gap. CDR3 bases: TGTGCCAGCAGCTTAGTGCGCGGGCGCAAGACCGGGGAGCTGTTTTTT. Protein product: CASSLVRGRKTGELFF.

The V and J genes are TRBV5-1 and TRBJ2-1; 9 bases are shared with TRBD2. CDR1 and CDR2 (germline): SGHRS, YFSETQ. J lost 6 bases, V lost 1 base, and 8 bases had no gene match. The CDR3 covers 16 residues. CDR3 residues: CASSLMELAGFNEQFF. CDR3 coding DNA: TGCGCCAGCAGCTTGATGGAGCTAGCGGGATTCAATGAGCAGTTCTTC.

The chain joins TRBV27 to TRBJ2-7; 10 bases agree with TRBD1. The V gene end was trimmed by 6 bases and the J gene end by 13 bases; junction bases not matched to a gene: 18. CDR3 length equals 15 residues. Germline CDR1 reads MNHEY; CDR2 reads SMNVEV (reference sequence). The CDR3 bases are TGTGCCAGCAGGCCAACCTCGGGACAGGGGATTAAGGGTTACTTC. Its translation is CASRPTSGQGIKGYF.